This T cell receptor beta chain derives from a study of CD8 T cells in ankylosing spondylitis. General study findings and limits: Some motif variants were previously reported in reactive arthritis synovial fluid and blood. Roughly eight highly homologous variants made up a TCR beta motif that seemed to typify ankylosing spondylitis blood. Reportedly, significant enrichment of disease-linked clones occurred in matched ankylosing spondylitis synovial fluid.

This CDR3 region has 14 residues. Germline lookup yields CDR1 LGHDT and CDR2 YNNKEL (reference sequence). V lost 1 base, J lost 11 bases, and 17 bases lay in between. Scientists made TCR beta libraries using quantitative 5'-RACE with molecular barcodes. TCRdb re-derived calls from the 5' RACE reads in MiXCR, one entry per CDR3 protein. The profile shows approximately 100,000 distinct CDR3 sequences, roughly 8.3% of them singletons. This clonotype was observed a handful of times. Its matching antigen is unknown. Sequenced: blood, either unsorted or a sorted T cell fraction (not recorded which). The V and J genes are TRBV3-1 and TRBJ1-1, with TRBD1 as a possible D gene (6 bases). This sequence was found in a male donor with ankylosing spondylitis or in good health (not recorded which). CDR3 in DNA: TGTGCCAGCAGCCAAGTGGGGGCTATGGCGGAGGCTTTCTTT. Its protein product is CASSQVGAMAEAFF.